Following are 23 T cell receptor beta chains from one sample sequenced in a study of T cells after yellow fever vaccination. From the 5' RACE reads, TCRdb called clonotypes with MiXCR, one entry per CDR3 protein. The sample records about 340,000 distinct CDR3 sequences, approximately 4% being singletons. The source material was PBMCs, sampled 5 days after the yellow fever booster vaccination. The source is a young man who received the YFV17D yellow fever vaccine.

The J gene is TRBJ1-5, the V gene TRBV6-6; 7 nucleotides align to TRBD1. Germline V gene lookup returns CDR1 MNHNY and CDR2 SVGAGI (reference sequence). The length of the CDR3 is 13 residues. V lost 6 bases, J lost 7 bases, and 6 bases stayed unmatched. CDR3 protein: CASRMTGRQPQHF. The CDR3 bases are TGTGCCAGCAGGATGACAGGGAGGCAGCCCCAGCATTTT.

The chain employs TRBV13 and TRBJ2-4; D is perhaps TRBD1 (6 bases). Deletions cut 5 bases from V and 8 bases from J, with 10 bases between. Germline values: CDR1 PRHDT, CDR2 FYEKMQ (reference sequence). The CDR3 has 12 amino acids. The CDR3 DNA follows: TGTGCCAGCAGCGCCTCAGGGGACATTCAGTACTTC. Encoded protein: CASSASGDIQYF.

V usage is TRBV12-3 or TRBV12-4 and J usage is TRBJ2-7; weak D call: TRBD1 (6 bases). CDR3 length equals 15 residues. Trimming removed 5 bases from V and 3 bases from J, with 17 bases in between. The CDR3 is CASSQQGPVGYEQYV. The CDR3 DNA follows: TGTGCCAGCAGTCAACAGGGTCCTGTGGGCTACGAGCAGTACGTC.

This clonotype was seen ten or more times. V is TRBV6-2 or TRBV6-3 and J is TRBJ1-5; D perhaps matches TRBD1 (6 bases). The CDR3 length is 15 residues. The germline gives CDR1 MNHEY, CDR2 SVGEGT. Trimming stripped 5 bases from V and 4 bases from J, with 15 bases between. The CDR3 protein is CASSPPGGWNQPQHF. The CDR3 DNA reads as TGTGCCAGCAGTCCCCCGGGGGGCTGGAATCAGCCCCAGCATTTT.

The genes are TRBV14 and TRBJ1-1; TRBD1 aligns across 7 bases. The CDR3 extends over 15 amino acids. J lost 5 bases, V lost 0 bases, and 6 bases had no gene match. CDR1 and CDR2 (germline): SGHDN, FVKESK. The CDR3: CASSQEQGRDTEAFF. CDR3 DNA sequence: TGTGCCAGCAGCCAAGAACAGGGGCGGGATACTGAAGCTTTCTTT.

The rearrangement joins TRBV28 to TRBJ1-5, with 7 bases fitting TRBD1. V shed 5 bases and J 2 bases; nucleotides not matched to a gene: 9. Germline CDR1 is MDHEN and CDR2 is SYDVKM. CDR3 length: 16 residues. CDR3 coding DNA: TGTGCCAGCAGTCCCTGGACAGGTAATGGCAATCAGCCCCAGCATTTT. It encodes CASSPWTGNGNQPQHF.

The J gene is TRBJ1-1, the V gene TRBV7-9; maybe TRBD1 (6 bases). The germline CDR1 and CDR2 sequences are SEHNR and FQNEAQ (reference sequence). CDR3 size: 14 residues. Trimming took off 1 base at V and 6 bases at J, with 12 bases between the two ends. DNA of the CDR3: TGTGCCAGCAGCTTAGACAGGGAAGTTTCTGAAGCTTTCTTT. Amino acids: CASSLDREVSEAFF.

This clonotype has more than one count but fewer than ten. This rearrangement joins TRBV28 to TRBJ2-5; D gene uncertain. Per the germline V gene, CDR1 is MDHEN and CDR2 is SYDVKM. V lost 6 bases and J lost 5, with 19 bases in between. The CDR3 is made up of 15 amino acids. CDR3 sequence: CASSRSSRVRETQYF. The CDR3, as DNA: TGTGCCAGCAGCCGCTCTTCTAGGGTACGGGAGACCCAGTACTTC.

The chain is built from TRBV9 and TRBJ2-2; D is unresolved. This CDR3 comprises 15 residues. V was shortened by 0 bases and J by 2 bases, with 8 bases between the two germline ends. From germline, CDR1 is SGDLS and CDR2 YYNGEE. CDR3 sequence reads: CASSVEPDNTGELFF. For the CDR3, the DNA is TGTGCCAGCAGCGTAGAGCCAGACAACACCGGGGAGCTGTTTTTT.

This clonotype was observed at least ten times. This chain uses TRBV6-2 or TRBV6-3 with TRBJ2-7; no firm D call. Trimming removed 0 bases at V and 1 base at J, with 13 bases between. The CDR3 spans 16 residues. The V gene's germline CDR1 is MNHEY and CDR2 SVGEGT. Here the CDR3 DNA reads TGTGCCAGCAGTTACTCGGCCAGGACGGATTCCTACGAGCAGTACGTC. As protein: CASSYSARTDSYEQYV.

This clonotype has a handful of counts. This CDR3 is CASRAAGQGSNYGYTF. The CDR3 DNA reads as TGTGCCAGCAGGGCCGCGGGACAGGGGTCTAACTATGGCTACACCTTC. The V gene is TRBV6-5, the J gene TRBJ1-2; 10 nucleotides align to TRBD1. J gave up 0 bases and V 6 bases, and 7 bases lay outside the gene matches. This CDR3 has 16 residues. Germline V gene sequence: CDR1 MNHEY, CDR2 SVGAGI.

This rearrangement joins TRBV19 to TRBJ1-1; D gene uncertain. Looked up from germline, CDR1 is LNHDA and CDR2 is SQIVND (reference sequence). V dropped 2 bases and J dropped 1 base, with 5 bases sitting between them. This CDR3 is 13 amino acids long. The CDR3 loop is CASSIHPNTEAFF. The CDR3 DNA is TGTGCCAGTAGTATACATCCGAACACTGAAGCTTTCTTT.

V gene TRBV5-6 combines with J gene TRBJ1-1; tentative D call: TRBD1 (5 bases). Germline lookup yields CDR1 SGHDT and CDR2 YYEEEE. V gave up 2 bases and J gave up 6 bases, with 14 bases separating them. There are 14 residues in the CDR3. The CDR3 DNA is TGTGCCAGCAGCTTAAGGGGCCCGTCCCCTGAAGCTTTCTTT. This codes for CASSLRGPSPEAFF.

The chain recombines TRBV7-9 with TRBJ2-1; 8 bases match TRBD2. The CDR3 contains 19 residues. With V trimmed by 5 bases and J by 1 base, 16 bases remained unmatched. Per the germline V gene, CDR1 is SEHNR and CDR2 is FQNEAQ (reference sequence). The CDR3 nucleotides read TGTGCCAGCAGCACCACCGGGACTAGGAGCCTAGGATCCTACAATGAGCAGTTCTTC. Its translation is CASSTTGTRSLGSYNEQFF.

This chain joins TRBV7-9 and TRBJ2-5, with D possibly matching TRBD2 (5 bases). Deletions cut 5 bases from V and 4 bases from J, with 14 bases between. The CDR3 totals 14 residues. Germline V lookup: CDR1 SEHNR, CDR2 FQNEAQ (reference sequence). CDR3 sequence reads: CASSLRTRSETQYF. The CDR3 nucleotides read TGTGCCAGCAGCCTCAGGACTCGCTCAGAGACCCAGTACTTC.

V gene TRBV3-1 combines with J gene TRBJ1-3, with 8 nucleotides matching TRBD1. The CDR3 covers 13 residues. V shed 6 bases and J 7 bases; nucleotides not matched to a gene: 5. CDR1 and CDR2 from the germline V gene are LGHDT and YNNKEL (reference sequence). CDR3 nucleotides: TGTGCCAGCAGTCGGACAGGGACGAACACCATATATTTT. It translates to CASSRTGTNTIYF.

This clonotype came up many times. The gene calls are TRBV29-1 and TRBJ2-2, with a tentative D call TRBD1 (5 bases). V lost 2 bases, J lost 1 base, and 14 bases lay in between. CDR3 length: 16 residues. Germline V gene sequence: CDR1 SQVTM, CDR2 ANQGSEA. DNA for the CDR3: TGCAGCGTTGAAAGGGGTACCGGAGTGAACACCGGGGAGCTGTTTTTT. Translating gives CSVERGTGVNTGELFF.

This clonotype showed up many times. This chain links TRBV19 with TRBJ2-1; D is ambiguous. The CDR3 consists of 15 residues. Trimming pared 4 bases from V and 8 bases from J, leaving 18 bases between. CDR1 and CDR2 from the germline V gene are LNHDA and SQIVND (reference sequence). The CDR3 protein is CASSRRPLSRYEQFF. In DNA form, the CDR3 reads TGTGCCAGTAGTAGAAGGCCGCTCTCCCGCTATGAGCAGTTCTTC.

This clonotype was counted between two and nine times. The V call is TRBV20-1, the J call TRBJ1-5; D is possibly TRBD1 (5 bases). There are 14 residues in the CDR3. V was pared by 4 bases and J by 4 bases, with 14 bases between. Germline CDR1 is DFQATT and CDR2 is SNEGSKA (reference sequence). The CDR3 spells CSATQGVRNQPQHF. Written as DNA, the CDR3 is TGCAGTGCTACCCAGGGAGTACGGAATCAGCCCCAGCATTTT.

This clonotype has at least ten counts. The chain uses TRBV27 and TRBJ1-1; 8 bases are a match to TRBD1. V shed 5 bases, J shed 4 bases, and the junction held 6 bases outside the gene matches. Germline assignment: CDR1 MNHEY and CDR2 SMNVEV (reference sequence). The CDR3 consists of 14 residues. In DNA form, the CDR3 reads TGTGCCAGCAGTGGGACGGACAGGGCCACTGAAGCTTTCTTT. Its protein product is CASSGTDRATEAFF.

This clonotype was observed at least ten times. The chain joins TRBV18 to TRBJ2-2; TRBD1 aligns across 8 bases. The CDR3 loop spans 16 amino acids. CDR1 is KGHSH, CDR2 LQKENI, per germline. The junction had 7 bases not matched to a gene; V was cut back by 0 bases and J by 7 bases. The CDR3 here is CASSPPDRALIGELFF. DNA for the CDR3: TGTGCCAGCTCACCACCGGACAGGGCATTAATCGGGGAGCTGTTTTTT.

CDR3 bases: TGTGCCAGCAGTTACGCCGGCAGGGCTCAGCCCCAGCATTTT. This codes for CASSYAGRAQPQHF. The J gene is TRBJ1-5, the V gene TRBV6-2 or TRBV6-3; D is perhaps TRBD1 (5 bases). This CDR3 has 14 residues. Germline CDR1 reads MNHEY; CDR2 reads SVGEGT. V was cut by 2 bases and J by 6 bases, with 11 bases left in between.

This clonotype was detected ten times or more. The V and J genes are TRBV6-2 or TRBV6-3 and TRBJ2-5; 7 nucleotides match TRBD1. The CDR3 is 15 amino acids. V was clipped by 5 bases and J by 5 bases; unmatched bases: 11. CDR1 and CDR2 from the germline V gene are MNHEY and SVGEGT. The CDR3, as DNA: TGTGCCAGCAGTCCCCCCGGGACAGATCTTGAGACCCAGTACTTC. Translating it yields CASSPPGTDLETQYF.